Presented here are 8 T cell receptor beta chains from one specimen sequenced in a study of cytomegalovirus exposure and HLA in healthy donors. The PCR used 60 Vbeta and 13 Jbeta primers. Using immunoSEQ multiplex PCR, the repertoire was profiled, and TCRdb retains in-frame clones only, with some absent. The table includes 110,000 to 150,000 clones, 78% detected once. Sequenced: PBMCs. These receptors came from a female donor in good health and CMV-seronegative.

CDR3 nucleotides: TGCGCCAGCAGCCCCGGACAGGTGAACACTGAAGCTTTCTTT. Protein product: CASSPGQVNTEAFF. The chain joins TRBV4-3 to TRBJ1-1; 7 bases align to TRBD1. Trimming at V came to 4 bases and at J to 0 bases, leaving 2 bases not matched to a gene. Germline lookup yields CDR1 LGHNA and CDR2 YSLEER. The length of the CDR3 is 14 residues.

The chain couples TRBV2 to TRBJ2-1; TRBD2 aligns across 9 bases. Trimming cost V 6 bases and J 6 bases; bases outside gene matches: 15. Germline V gene data show CDR1 as SNHLY and CDR2 as FYNNEI. The CDR3 totals 17 residues. In DNA form, the CDR3 reads TGTGCCAGCAGGCCTTTTCTGGCGGGGGGGCGAGGCAATGAGCAGTTCTTC. Translating gives CASRPFLAGGRGNEQFF.

The genes are TRBV28 and TRBJ2-1; TRBD2 aligns across 8 bases. This CDR3 is 15 amino acids long. Germline V gene data show CDR1 as MDHEN and CDR2 as SYDVKM. With V trimmed by 6 bases and J by 1 base, 5 bases remained unmatched. The CDR3 loop reads CASSLTGGSYNEQFF. The CDR3 bases are TGTGCCAGCAGCCTAACGGGAGGGTCCTACAATGAGCAGTTCTTC.

The V call is TRBV9, the J call TRBJ2-7; 11 positions match TRBD1. V shed 4 bases and J 6 bases; nucleotides not matched to a gene: 6. In germline, CDR1 is SGDLS, CDR2 YYNGEE. CDR3 length: 14 amino acids. CDR3 bases: TGTGCCAGCAGCACAGGACAGGGGGCGTTCGAGCAGTACTTC. Its protein is CASSTGQGAFEQYF.

The chain carries TRBV6-5 and TRBJ2-2, with a possible D match to TRBD1 (6 bases). The CDR3 runs to 16 residues. Trimming took 4 bases from V and 3 from J, leaving 15 bases between them. Germline CDR1 MNHEY, CDR2 SVGAGI. The CDR3 loop is CASSSETGHYTGELFF. The CDR3 nucleotides are TGTGCCAGCAGTTCAGAAACGGGACACTACACCGGGGAGCTGTTTTTT.

V is TRBV5-1 and J is TRBJ2-3; tentatively, D is TRBD1 (6 bases). The CDR3 contains 16 residues. Trimming shortened V by 5 bases and J by 5 bases, and 21 bases separated the two germline ends. Germline lookup yields CDR1 SGHRS and CDR2 YFSETQ. The CDR3 region is CASRITRLSRGDTQYF. DNA for the CDR3: TGCGCCAGCAGAATTACAAGGCTCTCCAGGGGAGATACGCAGTATTTT.

V and J are TRBV4-1 and TRBJ1-4; D gene unclear. This CDR3 is built from 15 residues. The V end was cut by 8 bases, the J end by 4 bases, with 17 bases between. CDR1 MGHRA and CDR2 YSYEKL come from the germline V gene. This CDR3 is CASLPKAGGNEKLFF. CDR3 DNA sequence: TGCGCCAGCCTCCCTAAGGCAGGAGGTAATGAAAAACTGTTTTTT.

The V call is TRBV4-1, the J call TRBJ1-2, with 8 nucleotides matching TRBD1. After removal of 3 bases from V and 8 bases from J, the junction contained 11 bases not matched to a gene. The CDR3 contains 15 residues. Germline V lookup: CDR1 MGHRA, CDR2 YSYEKL. Written as DNA, the CDR3 is TGCGCCAGCAGCCACGAAGGACAGGGTGAGGGAGGCTACACCTTC. It yields the protein CASSHEGQGEGGYTF.